This TCR beta chain was identified during a study of T-cell reconstitution after alpha-beta-depleted transplantation in children. Study findings and constraints: Several hundred graft clones that had expanded were reportedly the source of alpha-beta T cells about two months after transplant. Diversity and T-cell counts at one year after transplant derived mostly from new T cells.

The length of the CDR3 is 12 residues. J was trimmed by 10 bases and V by 6 bases; bases with no gene match: 2. For this clonotype: What it binds is unknown.

Construction of the TCRbeta library involved unique molecular identifiers. TCRdb processed the PCR reads anew with MiXCR; each CDR3 protein has one entry. This sample has some 440,000 distinct CDR3 sequences, with 15% to 20% found just once. V gene TRBV12-3 or TRBV12-4 combines with J gene TRBJ2-1; 11 positions agree with TRBD2. The receptor's source is a boy younger than two who had a stem cell transplant for Wiskott-Aldrich syndrome, so the T cells may come from the graft donor. The material was PBMCs, mostly from graft donor cells, obtained 360 days after TCRalphabeta/CD19-depleted stem cell transplant. CDR3 sequence: CASSPSGREQFF. DNA of the CDR3: TGTGCCAGCAGCCCTAGCGGGAGGGAGCAGTTCTTC.